This T cell receptor beta chain was obtained from a study of Graves' ophthalmopathy and Graves' hyperthyroidism. Study conclusions and caveats: Blood also contained most of the expanded thyroid clonotypes above 0.001 frequency.

Investigators amplified TCR beta CDR3 regions from RNA transcripts. The first round was an RT-PCR with HTBI primers, and the second round was a multiplex PCR. Each CDR3 protein gets one entry after TCRdb re-called the multiplex PCR reads with MiXCR. This table has 660,000 or so distinct CDR3 sequences, roughly two fifths appearing once. Moderate-to-severe activity, with CAS ≥3, NOSPECS ≥4 and duration under 3 months, characterized the donors with ophthalmopathy. The diagnosis was founded upon clinical symptoms, serum thyroxine, TRAb, thyroid ultrasound and orbital computed tomography. Approximately 10 ml of fresh blood yielded the PBMCs by density gradient. The CDR3 totals 15 residues. V was cut by 1 base and J by 4 bases, with 13 bases left in between. CDR1 and CDR2 from the germline V gene are SEHNR and FQNEAQ (reference sequence). Turning to this clonotype: The antigen remains unidentified.

This chain connects TRBV7-9 to TRBJ1-2; perhaps TRBD1 as D (5 bases). The sequenced material came from peripheral blood. This clonotype was obtained from an adult man with Graves' ophthalmopathy. Here the CDR3 DNA reads TGTGCCAGCAGCTTAGTTGGCCAGGGAAGCTATGGCTACACCTTC. This encodes CASSLVGQGSYGYTF.